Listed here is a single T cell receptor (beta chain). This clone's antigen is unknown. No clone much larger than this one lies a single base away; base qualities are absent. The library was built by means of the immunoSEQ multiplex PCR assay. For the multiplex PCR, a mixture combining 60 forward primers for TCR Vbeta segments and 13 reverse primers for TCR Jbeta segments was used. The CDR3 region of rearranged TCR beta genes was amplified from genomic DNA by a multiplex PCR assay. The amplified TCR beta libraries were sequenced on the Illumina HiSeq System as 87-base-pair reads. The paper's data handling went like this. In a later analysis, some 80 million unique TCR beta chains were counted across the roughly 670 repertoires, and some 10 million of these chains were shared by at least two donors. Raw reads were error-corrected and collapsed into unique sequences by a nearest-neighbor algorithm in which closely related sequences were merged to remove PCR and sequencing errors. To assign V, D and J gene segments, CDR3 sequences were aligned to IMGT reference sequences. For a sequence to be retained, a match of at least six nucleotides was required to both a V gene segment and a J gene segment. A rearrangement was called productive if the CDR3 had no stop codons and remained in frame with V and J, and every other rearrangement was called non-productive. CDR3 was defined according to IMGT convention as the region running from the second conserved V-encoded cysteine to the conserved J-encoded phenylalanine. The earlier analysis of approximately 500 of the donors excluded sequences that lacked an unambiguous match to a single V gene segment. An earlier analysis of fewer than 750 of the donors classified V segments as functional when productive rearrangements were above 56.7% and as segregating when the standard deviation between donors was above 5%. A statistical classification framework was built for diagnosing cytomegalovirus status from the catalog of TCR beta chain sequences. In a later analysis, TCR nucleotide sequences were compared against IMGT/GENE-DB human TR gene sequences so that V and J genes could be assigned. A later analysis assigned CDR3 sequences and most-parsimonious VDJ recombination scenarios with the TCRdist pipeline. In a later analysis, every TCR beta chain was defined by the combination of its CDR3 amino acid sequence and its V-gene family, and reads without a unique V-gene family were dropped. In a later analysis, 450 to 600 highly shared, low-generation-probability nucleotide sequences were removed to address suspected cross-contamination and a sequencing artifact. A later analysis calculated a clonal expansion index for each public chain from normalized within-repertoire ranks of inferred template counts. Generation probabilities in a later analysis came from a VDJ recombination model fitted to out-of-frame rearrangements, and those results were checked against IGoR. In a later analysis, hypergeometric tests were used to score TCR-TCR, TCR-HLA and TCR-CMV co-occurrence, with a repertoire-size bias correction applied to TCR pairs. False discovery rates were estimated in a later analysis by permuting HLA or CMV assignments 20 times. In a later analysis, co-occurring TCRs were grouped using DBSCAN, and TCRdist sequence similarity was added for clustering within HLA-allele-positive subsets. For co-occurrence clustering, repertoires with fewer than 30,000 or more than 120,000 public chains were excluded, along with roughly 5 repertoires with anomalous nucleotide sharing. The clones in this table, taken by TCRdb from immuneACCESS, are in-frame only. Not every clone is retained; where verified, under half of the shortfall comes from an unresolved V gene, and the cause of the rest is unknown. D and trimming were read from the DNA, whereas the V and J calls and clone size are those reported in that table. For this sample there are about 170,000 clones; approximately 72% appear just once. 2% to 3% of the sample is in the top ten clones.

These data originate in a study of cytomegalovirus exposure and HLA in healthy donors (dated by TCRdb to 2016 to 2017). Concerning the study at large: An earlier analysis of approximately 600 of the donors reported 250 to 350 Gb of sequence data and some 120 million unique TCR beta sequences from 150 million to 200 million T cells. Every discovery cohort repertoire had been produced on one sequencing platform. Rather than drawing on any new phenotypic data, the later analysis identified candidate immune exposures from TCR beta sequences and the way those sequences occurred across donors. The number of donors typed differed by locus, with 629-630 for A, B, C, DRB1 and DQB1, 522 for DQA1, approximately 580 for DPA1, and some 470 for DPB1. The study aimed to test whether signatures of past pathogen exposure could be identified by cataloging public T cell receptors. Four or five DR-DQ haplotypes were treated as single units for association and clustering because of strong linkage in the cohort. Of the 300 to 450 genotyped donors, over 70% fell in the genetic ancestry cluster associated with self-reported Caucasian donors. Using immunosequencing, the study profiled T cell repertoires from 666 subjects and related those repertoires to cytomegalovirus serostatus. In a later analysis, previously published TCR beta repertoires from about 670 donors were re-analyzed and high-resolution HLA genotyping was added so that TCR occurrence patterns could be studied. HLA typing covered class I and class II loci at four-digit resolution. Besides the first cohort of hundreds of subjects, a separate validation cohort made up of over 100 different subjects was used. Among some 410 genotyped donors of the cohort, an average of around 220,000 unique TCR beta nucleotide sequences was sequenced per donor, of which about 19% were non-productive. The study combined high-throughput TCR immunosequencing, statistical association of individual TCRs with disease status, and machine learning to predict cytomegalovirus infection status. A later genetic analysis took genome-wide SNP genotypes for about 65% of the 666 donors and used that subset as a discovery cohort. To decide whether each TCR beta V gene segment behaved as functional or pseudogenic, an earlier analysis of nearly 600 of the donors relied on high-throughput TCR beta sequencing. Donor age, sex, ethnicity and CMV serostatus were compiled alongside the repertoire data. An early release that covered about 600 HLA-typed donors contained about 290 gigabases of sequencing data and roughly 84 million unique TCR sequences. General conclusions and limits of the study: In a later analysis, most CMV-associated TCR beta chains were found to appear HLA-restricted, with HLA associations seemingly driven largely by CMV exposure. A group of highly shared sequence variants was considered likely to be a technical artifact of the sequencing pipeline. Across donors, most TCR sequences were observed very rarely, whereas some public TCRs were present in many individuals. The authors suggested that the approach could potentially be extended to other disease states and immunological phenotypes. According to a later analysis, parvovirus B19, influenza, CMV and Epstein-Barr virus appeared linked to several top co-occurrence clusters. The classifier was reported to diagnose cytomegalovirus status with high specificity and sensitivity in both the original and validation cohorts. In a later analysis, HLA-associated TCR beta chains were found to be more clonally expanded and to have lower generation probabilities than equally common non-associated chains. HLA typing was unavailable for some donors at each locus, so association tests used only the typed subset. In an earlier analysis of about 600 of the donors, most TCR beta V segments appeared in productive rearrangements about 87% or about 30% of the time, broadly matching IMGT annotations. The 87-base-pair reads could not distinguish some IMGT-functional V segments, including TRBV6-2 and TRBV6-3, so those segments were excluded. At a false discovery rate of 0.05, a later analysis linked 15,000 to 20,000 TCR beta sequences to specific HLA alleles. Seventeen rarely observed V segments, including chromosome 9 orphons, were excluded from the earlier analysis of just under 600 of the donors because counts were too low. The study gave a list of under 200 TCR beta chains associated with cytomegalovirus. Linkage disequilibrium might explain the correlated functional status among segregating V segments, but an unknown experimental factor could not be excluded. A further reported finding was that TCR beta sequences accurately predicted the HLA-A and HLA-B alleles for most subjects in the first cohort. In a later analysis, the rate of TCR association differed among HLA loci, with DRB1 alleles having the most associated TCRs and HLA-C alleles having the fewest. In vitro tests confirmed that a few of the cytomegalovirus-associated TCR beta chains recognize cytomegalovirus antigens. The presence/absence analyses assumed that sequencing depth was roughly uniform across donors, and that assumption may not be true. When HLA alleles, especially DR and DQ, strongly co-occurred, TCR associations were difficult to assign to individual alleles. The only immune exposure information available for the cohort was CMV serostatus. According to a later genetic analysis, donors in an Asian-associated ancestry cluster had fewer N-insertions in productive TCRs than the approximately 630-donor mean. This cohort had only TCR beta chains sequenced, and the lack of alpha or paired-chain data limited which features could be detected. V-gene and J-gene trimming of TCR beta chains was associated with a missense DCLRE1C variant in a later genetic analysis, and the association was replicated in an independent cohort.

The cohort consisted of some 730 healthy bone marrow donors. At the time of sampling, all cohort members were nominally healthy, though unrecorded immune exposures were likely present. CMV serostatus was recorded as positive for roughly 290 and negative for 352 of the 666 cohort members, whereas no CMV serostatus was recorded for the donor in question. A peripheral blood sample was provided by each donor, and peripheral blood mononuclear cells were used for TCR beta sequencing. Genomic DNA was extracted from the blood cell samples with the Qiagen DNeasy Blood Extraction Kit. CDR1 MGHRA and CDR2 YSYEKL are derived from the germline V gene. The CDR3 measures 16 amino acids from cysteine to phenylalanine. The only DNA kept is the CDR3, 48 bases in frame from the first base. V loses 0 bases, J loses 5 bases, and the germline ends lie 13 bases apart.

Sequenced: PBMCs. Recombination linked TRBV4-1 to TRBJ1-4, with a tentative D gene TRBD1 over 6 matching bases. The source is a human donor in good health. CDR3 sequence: CASSQDGRGPNEKLFF. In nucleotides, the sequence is TGCGCCAGCAGCCAAGATGGCAGGGGACCCAATGAAAAACTGTTTTTT.